One sample yielded the 5 T cell receptor beta chains listed below, sequenced in a study of T cell repertoires in cytomegalovirus infection. TCRdb re-called the reads through MiXCR, storing one row per CDR3 protein. This table holds 750,000 to 950,000 distinct CDR3 sequences, almost 30% found once. Antigens for these TCRs are unknown. The sample was cultured CD8+ T cells from PBMCs, taken from culture after CMV antigen stimulation. Source of these receptors: a human donor in good health (CMV status not recorded). Some clones in this sample may be carry-over from other donors' samples.

This chain connects TRBV12-3 or TRBV12-4 to TRBJ2-7, with 13 positions matching TRBD2. V was clipped by 5 bases and J by 5 bases; unmatched bases: 6. CDR3 length: 15 residues. The CDR3 nucleotides are TGTGCCAGCAGTACCGGGACTAGCGGGACCGACGAGCAGTACGTC. Translation: CASSTGTSGTDEQYV.

This clonotype was seen more than once but under ten times. The chain has TRBV2 and TRBJ2-5, with TRBD1 as a possible D gene (5 bases). From germline, CDR1 is SNHLY and CDR2 FYNNEI. The CDR3 is made up of 15 amino acids. With 8 bases removed from V and 0 bases from J, the gap between germline ends came to 16 bases. The CDR3 is CASRWTYAYQETQYF. CDR3 coding DNA: TGTGCCAGCCGCTGGACATATGCGTACCAAGAGACCCAGTACTTC.

In its sample, this clonotype was seen once. V usage is TRBV12-3 or TRBV12-4 and J usage is TRBJ2-3; 7 bases align to TRBD2. V was pared by 5 bases and J by 4 bases, with 15 bases of the junction left unmatched. This CDR3 has 17 amino acids. The CDR3 reads CASSNYTGGWSADTQYF. CDR3 nucleotide sequence: TGTGCCAGCAGTAATTACACGGGAGGTTGGAGCGCAGATACGCAGTATTTT.

V gene TRBV18 combines with J gene TRBJ2-1; 9 bases are a match to TRBD1. The CDR3 has 15 amino acids. V trimming: 3 bases; J trimming: 7 bases; junction bases outside the gene matches: 7. Germline loops: CDR1 KGHSH, CDR2 LQKENI. The CDR3 loop reads CASSPGTGRLNEQFF. CDR3 DNA sequence: TGTGCCAGCTCACCTGGGACAGGGCGGCTGAATGAGCAGTTCTTC.

The chain carries TRBV28 and TRBJ2-1; 13 nucleotides agree with TRBD2. The trim removed 5 bases at V and 2 bases at J, leaving 6 bases unmatched. This CDR3 region has 17 residues. CDR1 is MDHEN and CDR2 is SYDVKM in the germline V gene. CDR3 protein: CASSVGLAGAAYNEQFF. In DNA, the CDR3 is TGTGCCAGCAGTGTTGGACTAGCGGGGGCGGCCTACAATGAGCAGTTCTTC. Full variable domain (missing parts from reference TRBV28 and TRBJ2-1): DVKVTQSSRYLVKRTGEKVFLECVQDMDHENMFWYRQDPGLGLRLIYFSYDVKMKEKGDIPEGYSVSREKKERFSLILESASTNQTSMYLCASSVGLAGAAYNEQFFGPGTRLTVL.